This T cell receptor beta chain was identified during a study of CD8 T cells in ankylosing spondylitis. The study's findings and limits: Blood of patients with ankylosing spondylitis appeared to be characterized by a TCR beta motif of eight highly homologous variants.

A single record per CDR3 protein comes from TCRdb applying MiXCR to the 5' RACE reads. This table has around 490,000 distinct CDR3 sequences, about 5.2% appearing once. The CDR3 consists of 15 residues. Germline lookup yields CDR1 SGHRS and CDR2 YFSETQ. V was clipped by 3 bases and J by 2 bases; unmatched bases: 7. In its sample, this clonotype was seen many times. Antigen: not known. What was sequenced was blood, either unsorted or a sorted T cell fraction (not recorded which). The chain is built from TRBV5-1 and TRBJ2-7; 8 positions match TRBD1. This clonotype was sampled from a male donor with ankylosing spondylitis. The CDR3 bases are TGCGCCAGCAGCTCGGGACAGGTGTTGCCCTACGAGCAGTACTTC. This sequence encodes CASSSGQVLPYEQYF.